The 30 T cell receptor beta chains below all came from one sample that was sequenced in a study of blood T cells in healthy people across ages. Alongside a J-beta primer mix, a sample-barcoded 5' primer served in a second PCR lasting about 7 to 11 cycles. One entry per CDR3 protein results from TCRdb running MiXCR on the 5' RACE reads. The sample lists 650,000 to 800,000 distinct CDR3 sequences, approximately 52% occurring once. The sequenced sample consisted of blood. These receptors came from a woman aged 80 or over in good health.

This clonotype has only a few counts. This CDR3 reads CASSYSEGSEAFF. The CDR3 DNA sequence: TGTGCCAGCAGTTACTCGGAGGGGTCGGAAGCTTTCTTT. The J gene is TRBJ1-1, the V gene TRBV6-6, with TRBD1 as a possible D gene (5 bases). This CDR3 is 13 amino acids long. The germline V and J ends were trimmed by 0 bases and 8 bases, with 10 bases remaining between them. The germline V gene has CDR1 MNHNY and CDR2 SVGAGI (reference sequence).

This clonotype was counted at least ten times. The chain is built from TRBV28 and TRBJ2-5; 8 bases agree with TRBD2. V lost 6 bases and J lost 2; bases outside the gene matches: 5. CDR1 and CDR2 (germline): MDHEN, SYDVKM. This CDR3 comprises 14 residues. The CDR3 reads CASSGGGIQETQYF. The CDR3 bases are TGTGCCAGCAGCGGGGGGGGGATACAAGAGACCCAGTACTTC. Full variable domain (outside the CDR3, taken from reference TRBV28 and TRBJ2-5): DVKVTQSSRYLVKRTGEKVFLECVQDMDHENMFWYRQDPGLGLRLIYFSYDVKMKEKGDIPEGYSVSREKKERFSLILESASTNQTSMYLCASSGGGIQETQYFGPGTRLLVL.

With regard to this clonotype: Possible read error: a much larger clone is one base away. The rearrangement links TRBV20-1 to TRBJ2-1; 12 positions match TRBD2. The CDR3 contains 15 residues. The V segment lost 6 bases and the J segment 9 bases; nucleotides outside the gene matches: 12. Per the germline V gene, CDR1 is DFQATT and CDR2 is SNEGSKA (reference sequence). The CDR3 DNA follows: TGCAGTGCACGCTTGACTAGCGGGAGTGGTAGTGAGCAGTTCTTC. Encoded protein: CSARLTSGSGSEQFF.

The rearrangement joins TRBV6-5 to TRBJ2-1, with D maybe TRBD1 (5 bases). The CDR3 sequence is 13 residues long. From germline, CDR1 is MNHEY and CDR2 SVGAGI. V lost 3 bases, J lost 10 bases, and 13 bases lay in between. Here the CDR3 reads CASSYDRTHEQFF. The CDR3 DNA reads TGTGCCAGCAGTTATGATCGGACACACGAGCAGTTCTTC.

This clonotype was detected many times. The chain links TRBV12-3 or TRBV12-4 to TRBJ2-1; TRBD1 might be the D (6 bases). Trimming pared 5 bases from V and 8 bases from J, leaving 13 bases between. This CDR3 has 13 residues. CDR3 coding DNA: TGTGCCAGCAGTCCGGACAGTTCCGATGAGCAGTTCTTC. This gives the protein CASSPDSSDEQFF.

The chain employs TRBV20-1 and TRBJ1-2; weak D call: TRBD1 (6 bases). The CDR3 covers 15 residues. The germline V gene encodes CDR1 DFQATT and CDR2 SNEGSKA (reference sequence). V was clipped by 0 bases and J by 8 bases, with 19 bases between them. In DNA, the CDR3 is TGCAGTGCTAGAGATCAAGGGGAGAGCAGGGGCGGCTACACCTTC. Encoded protein: CSARDQGESRGGYTF.

The chain combines TRBV20-1 with TRBJ1-2; 8 nucleotides align to TRBD1. Germline CDR1 and CDR2: DFQATT and SNEGSKA (reference sequence). With V trimmed by 2 bases and J by 7 bases, 9 bases remained unmatched. The CDR3 is made up of 14 amino acids. CDR3 coding DNA: TGCAGTGCTAGAACTACTACAGGGGGGGGTGGCTACACCTTC. Translating gives CSARTTTGGGGYTF.

In this sample, this clonotype turned up a few times. The chain employs TRBV5-1 and TRBJ2-2, with D maybe TRBD1 (6 bases). V lost 4 bases to trimming and J lost 7 bases, with 14 bases between them. Germline assignment: CDR1 SGHRS and CDR2 YFSETQ. This CDR3 region has 14 residues. CDR3 amino acids: CASSPGQVRGELFF. CDR3 nucleotides: TGCGCCAGCAGCCCGGGACAAGTTCGCGGGGAGCTGTTTTTT.

There are a few counts of this clonotype. The V call is TRBV28, the J call TRBJ2-1; D gene unclear. Trimming removed 3 bases from V and 9 bases from J, with 15 bases in between. Germline V CDR1 and CDR2: MDHEN, SYDVKM. The CDR3 is made up of 14 amino acids. DNA of the CDR3: TGTGCCAGCAGTTTCCTCCCAGGCGGTCTTGAGCAGTTCTTC. Translated: CASSFLPGGLEQFF.

CDR3 nucleotides: TGTGCCAGCAGTTTAAGTTTCTATCCCTATGGCTACACCTTC. This encodes CASSLSFYPYGYTF. This chain joins TRBV12-3 or TRBV12-4 and TRBJ1-2; D call uncertain. The length of the CDR3 is 14 residues. Trimming cost V 2 bases and J 4 bases, with 11 bases left between them.

This clonotype was seen once. V usage is TRBV6-5 and J usage is TRBJ1-2; TRBD1 is a possible D gene (6 bases). The V gene's germline CDR1 is MNHEY and CDR2 SVGAGI. Trimming shortened V by 6 bases and J by 9 bases, and 20 bases separated the two germline ends. The CDR3 has 14 residues. CDR3 amino acids: CASRSTGPIGSYTF. Here the CDR3 DNA reads TGTGCCAGCAGGTCTACAGGGCCGATTGGGAGCTACACCTTC.

There are many counts of this clonotype. The chain couples TRBV10-3 to TRBJ2-3, with D perhaps matching TRBD2 (6 bases). The CDR3 is 16 residues long. CDR1 and CDR2 (germline): ENHRY, SYGVKD. Deletions cut 4 bases from V and 0 bases from J, with 14 bases between. CDR3 DNA: TGTGCCATCAGTGCCCAGCTAGCGTCTAGCACAGATACGCAGTATTTT. It encodes CAISAQLASSTDTQYF.

In its sample, this clonotype was seen once. The V call is TRBV7-3, the J call TRBJ1-2, with D maybe TRBD1 (6 bases). V shed 7 bases and J shed 6 bases, with 21 bases lying between them. Looked up from germline, CDR1 is SGHTA and CDR2 is FQGTGA. The CDR3 loop spans 15 amino acids. CDR3 amino acids: CASIPGGRTNHGYTF. As DNA, the CDR3 is TGTGCCAGCATCCCCGGGGGGCGGACAAACCATGGCTACACCTTC.

This clonotype was observed at least ten times. The V and J genes are TRBV28 and TRBJ1-2; no definite D call. Germline V gives CDR1 MDHEN, CDR2 SYDVKM. The CDR3 covers 11 residues. V was clipped by 3 bases and J by 3 bases, with 2 bases between them. The CDR3 DNA sequence: TGTGCCAGCAGTTTGTACTATGGCTACACCTTC. Its translation is CASSLYYGYTF.

V gene TRBV5-1 combines with J gene TRBJ1-1; no firm D call. The CDR3 has 13 amino acids. The V and J ends lost 0 bases and 5 bases respectively, with 8 bases between them. Germline-derived CDR1 and CDR2 are SGHRS and YFSETQ. For the CDR3, the DNA is TGCGCCAGCAGCTTGGCCGATGTGACTGAAGCTTTCTTT. Translating gives CASSLADVTEAFF.

This chain joins TRBV4-2 and TRBJ2-4; D tentatively reads TRBD1 or TRBD2 (5 bases each). Germline CDR1 LGHNA, CDR2 YNFKEQ. The length of the CDR3 is 15 residues. Trimming removed 0 bases at V and 2 bases at J, with 8 bases between. The CDR3 coding sequence is TGTGCCAGCAGCCAAGACGGGACGACCAAAAACATTCAGTACTTC. This encodes CASSQDGTTKNIQYF.

Of note for this clonotype: A clone one base away is much larger, so this may be a read error. This chain links TRBV11-2 with TRBJ2-5, with a possible D match to TRBD2 (5 bases). The germline CDR1 and CDR2 sequences are SGHAT and FQNNGV. The CDR3 sequence is 13 residues long. The germline V and J ends were trimmed by 5 bases and 11 bases, with 18 bases remaining between them. CDR3 residues: CASSHATAGEQYF. The DNA for the CDR3 is TGTGCCAGCAGCCACGCCACTGCGGGTGAGCAGTACTTC.

Concerning this clonotype: A much larger clone lies one base from this, so it may be a read error. The chain links TRBV7-8 to TRBJ2-5; TRBD1 is a possible D gene (5 bases). The closer fit of TRBJ2-7 to the DNA end suggests the J call may be wrong. Germline V gene sequence: CDR1 SGHVS, CDR2 FQNEAQ. CDR3 length: 15 amino acids. CDR3 in DNA: TGTGCCAGCAGCCCGTCCGAGACAGCCCCTCGCGAGCAGTACTTC. Protein sequence: CASSPSETAPREQYF.

In regard to this clonotype: A read error may be the cause here, since a much bigger clone is one base away. V gene TRBV5-1 combines with J gene TRBJ2-7; possible D gene TRBD2, 6 bases. The DNA end favors TRBJ2-4, so the J call may be wrong. The CDR3 runs to 13 residues. Germline CDR1 is SGHRS and CDR2 is YFSETQ. The CDR3 sequence is CASNLEGVNIQYF. CDR3 bases: TGCGCCAGCAACTTGGAGGGAGTCAACATTCAGTACTTC.

The chain couples TRBV20-1 to TRBJ2-2; TRBD1 might be the D (6 bases). Germline CDR1 and CDR2: DFQATT and SNEGSKA (reference sequence). The CDR3 consists of 15 residues. V was shortened by 3 bases and J by 3 bases, with 14 bases between the two germline ends. The CDR3, as DNA: TGCAGTGCTAGGTCGACAGGACCCTACACCGGGGAGCTGTTTTTT. It codes for CSARSTGPYTGELFF.

The V and J genes are TRBV29-1 and TRBJ2-3, with D possibly being TRBD1 (5 bases). The CDR3 runs to 12 residues. Germline values: CDR1 SQVTM, CDR2 ANQGSEA. Trimming stripped 7 bases from V and 3 bases from J, with 11 bases between. Here the CDR3 reads CSDVRATDTQYF. For the CDR3, the DNA is TGCAGCGATGTCAGGGCGACAGATACGCAGTATTTT.

This clonotype was seen once. V usage is TRBV12-3 or TRBV12-4 and J usage is TRBJ2-3; D is unclear. The germline V and J ends were trimmed by 8 bases and 11 bases, with 14 bases remaining between them. The CDR3 has 11 amino acids. CDR3 bases: TGTGCCAGCGTGCGAGCAGATGTGCAGTATTTT. Translated: CASVRADVQYF.

This clonotype showed up many times. V is TRBV6-2 or TRBV6-3 and J is TRBJ2-6; TRBD1 agrees at 8 bases. V dropped 10 bases and J dropped 0; count of bases not matched to a gene: 5. This CDR3 has 15 residues. Germline V lookup: CDR1 MNHEY, CDR2 SVGEGT. Here the CDR3 reads CATRDRSSGANVLTF. In nucleotides, the CDR3 is TGTGCCACCCGGGACAGGAGCTCTGGGGCCAACGTCCTGACTTTC.

The chain combines TRBV27 with TRBJ1-3, with unresolved D. The CDR3 is 17 residues long. Germline V gives CDR1 MNHEY, CDR2 SMNVEV (reference sequence). Trimming removed 0 bases at V and 2 bases at J, with 14 bases between. This CDR3 reads CASSLSWPGTPGNTIYF. For the CDR3, the DNA is TGTGCCAGCAGTTTATCATGGCCGGGAACCCCTGGAAACACCATATATTTT.

The chain links TRBV13 to TRBJ1-2; D is uncertain. This CDR3 contains 13 residues. Germline CDR1 PRHDT, CDR2 FYEKMQ (reference sequence). V dropped 2 bases and J dropped 4 bases, with 8 bases sitting between them. The CDR3 loop is CASSLWGTYGYTF. DNA for the CDR3: TGTGCCAGCAGCTTATGGGGAACCTATGGCTACACCTTC.

The rearrangement joins TRBV6-1 to TRBJ2-2; the D gene is possibly TRBD2 (5 bases). Looked up from germline, CDR1 is MNHNS and CDR2 is SASEGT. The CDR3 is 14 residues long. Trimming stripped 6 bases from V and 2 bases from J, with 10 bases between. CDR3 residues: CASRMRVNTGELFF. The CDR3 DNA reads TGTGCCAGCAGAATGAGGGTAAACACCGGGGAGCTGTTTTTT.

The CDR3 region is CASTGTGIVNEQFF. In DNA form, the CDR3 reads TGTGCCAGCACCGGGACAGGGATAGTCAATGAGCAGTTCTTC. The chain couples TRBV25-1 to TRBJ2-1, with TRBD1 matching 9 bases. This CDR3 spans 14 amino acids. CDR1 MGHDK and CDR2 SYGVNS come from the germline V gene. Losses at the gene ends were 7 bases for V and 6 bases for J; bases not matched to a gene: 7.

This chain uses TRBV11-2 with TRBJ2-4; tentative D call: TRBD1 (7 bases). The V and J ends lost 0 bases and 8 bases respectively, with 23 bases between them. This CDR3 region has 18 residues. CDR1 SGHAT and CDR2 FQNNGV come from the germline V gene. DNA for the CDR3: TGTGCCAGCAGCTTAGATTCCCAGGGGGTAGCGGTAGGTGACATTCAGTACTTC. It specifies CASSLDSQGVAVGDIQYF.

This clonotype was counted many times. The V gene is TRBV7-9, the J gene TRBJ1-4; D is unclear. CDR1 is SEHNR and CDR2 is FQNEAQ in the germline V gene (reference sequence). The CDR3 extends over 10 amino acids. V lost 7 bases and J 12 bases, leaving 9 bases between the germline ends. This CDR3 reads CASMFKQLFF. The CDR3 DNA follows: TGTGCCAGCATGTTTAAGCAACTGTTTTTT.

The chain recombines TRBV20-1 with TRBJ2-3, with a weak D call TRBD1 (6 bases). Germline V gene lookup returns CDR1 DFQATT and CDR2 SNEGSKA (reference sequence). The CDR3 is 15 residues long. V shed 5 bases and J shed 3 bases, with 18 bases lying between them. The CDR3 protein is CSALGAVTQTDTQYF. As DNA, the CDR3 is TGCAGTGCTTTGGGGGCTGTTACCCAAACAGATACGCAGTATTTT.